These 31 T cell receptor beta chains originate from one sample sequenced in a study of blood T cell repertoires in COVID-19. Clones were read by immunoSEQ multiplex PCR, and TCRdb kept only the in-frame ones, dropping some. The sample includes 200,000 to 300,000 clones, 92% seen only once; the top ten take approximately 0.8%. Sequencing input: peripheral blood. All receptors derive from a man younger than 40 with COVID-19, enrolled during active disease.

The chain couples TRBV6-5 to TRBJ1-1; D is uncertain. Trimming cost V 6 bases and J 8 bases, with 16 bases left between them. The CDR3 is 13 amino acids. Per the germline V gene, CDR1 is MNHEY and CDR2 is SVGAGI. The CDR3 reads CASSDKWSGEAFF. The CDR3, as DNA: TGTGCCAGCAGCGATAAATGGTCGGGAGAAGCTTTCTTT.

J is TRBJ1-2 and V is TRBV11-2; D unresolved. Looked up from germline, CDR1 is SGHAT and CDR2 is FQNNGV. The V end was cut by 2 bases, the J end by 0 bases, with 13 bases between. The CDR3 is 16 residues long. CDR3 loop: CASSLRSTATNYGYTF. Here the CDR3 DNA reads TGTGCCAGCAGCTTACGGTCAACCGCTACTAACTATGGCTACACCTTC.

This chain connects TRBV19 to TRBJ1-1, with D possibly TRBD1 on 6 matching bases. This CDR3 is 14 amino acids long. Looked up from germline, CDR1 is LNHDA and CDR2 is SQIVND (reference sequence). V was trimmed by 5 bases and J by 3 bases, leaving 13 bases between them. Here the CDR3 DNA reads TGTGCCAGTAGTTCCCCGACAGGCTACACTGAAGCTTTCTTT. This translates into CASSSPTGYTEAFF.

The J gene is TRBJ1-5, the V gene TRBV7-2, with D perhaps matching TRBD1 (6 bases). Germline CDR1 is SGHTA and CDR2 is FQGNSA. Trimming took off 5 bases at V and 6 bases at J, with 11 bases between the two ends. The CDR3 has 13 amino acids. This chain's CDR3 is CASSKQGFQPQHF. Here the CDR3 DNA reads TGTGCCAGCAGCAAACAGGGTTTTCAGCCCCAGCATTTT.

The J gene is TRBJ2-1, the V gene TRBV3-1 (or the pseudogene TRBV3-2); TRBD2 matches at 13 bases. Germline V gives CDR1 LGHDT, CDR2 YNNKEL (reference sequence). V was pared by 4 bases and J by 6 bases, with 3 bases of the junction left unmatched. This CDR3 has 15 amino acids. CDR3 protein: CASSRLAGGFNEQFF. The CDR3 DNA is TGTGCCAGCAGCCGACTAGCGGGGGGTTTCAATGAGCAGTTCTTC.

CDR3 bases: TGCGCCAGCAGCTTCGAGATGCTAGCGGGGGGCCTAGATACGCAGTATTTT. It specifies CASSFEMLAGGLDTQYF. The gene calls are TRBV5-1 and TRBJ2-3; TRBD2 aligns across 11 bases. Unmatched junction bases numbered 10, after V lost 2 bases and J lost 5 bases. Germline V gives CDR1 SGHRS, CDR2 YFSETQ. This CDR3 is built from 17 residues.

The V and J genes are TRBV3-1 (or the pseudogene TRBV3-2) and TRBJ1-4, with a tentative D call TRBD1 (6 bases). Trimming stripped 4 bases from V and 8 bases from J, with 20 bases between. The CDR3 loop spans 16 amino acids. The germline gives CDR1 LGHDT, CDR2 YNNKEL (reference sequence). The CDR3 DNA is TGTGCCAGCAGCCGAGCAAGTGCGGGGGGCCTAGAAAAACTGTTTTTT. Translating it yields CASSRASAGGLEKLFF.

The J gene is TRBJ1-1, the V gene TRBV6-5; TRBD1 matches at 10 bases. The V gene's germline CDR1 is MNHEY and CDR2 SVGAGI. This CDR3 comprises 15 residues. V lost 0 bases and J lost 6; bases outside the gene matches: 4. CDR3 in amino acids: CASSYSTGGSPEAFF. For the CDR3, the DNA is TGTGCCAGCAGTTACTCGACAGGGGGCAGCCCTGAAGCTTTCTTT.

The genes are TRBV6-5 and TRBJ1-6; 9 bases align to TRBD1. The length of the CDR3 is 13 residues. Looked up from germline, CDR1 is MNHEY and CDR2 is SVGAGI. With V trimmed by 6 bases and J by 11 bases, 5 bases remained unmatched. DNA of the CDR3: TGTGCCAGCAGGGACAGGGGAACCGCACCCCTCCACTTT. Protein: CASRDRGTAPLHF.

The chain employs TRBV7-9 and TRBJ1-5, with a weak D call TRBD1 (5 bases). Germline values: CDR1 SEHNR, CDR2 FQNEAQ (reference sequence). V was pared by 4 bases and J by 10 bases, with 11 bases between. This CDR3 contains 12 residues. In nucleotides, the CDR3 is TGTGCCAGCAGCTCCATGGGGGGACCCCAGCATTTT. Protein sequence: CASSSMGGPQHF.

The rearrangement links TRBV19 to TRBJ1-6, with 12 bases lining up with TRBD1. This CDR3 is 17 amino acids long. The junction had 9 bases not matched to a gene; V was cut back by 6 bases and J by 6 bases. Germline CDR1 and CDR2: LNHDA and SQIVND (reference sequence). This chain's CDR3 is CASSPGQGAFVNSPLHF. In DNA, the CDR3 is TGTGCCAGTAGCCCGGGACAGGGGGCGTTCGTTAATTCACCCCTCCACTTT.

This clone was detected a few times. The genes are TRBV2 and TRBJ1-4, with no clear D. V lost 6 bases and J lost 3, with 17 bases in between. This CDR3 region has 16 residues. CDR1 and CDR2 from the germline V gene are SNHLY and FYNNEI. CDR3 region: CASRPLTLAANEKLFF. CDR3 nucleotide sequence: TGTGCCAGCAGACCACTGACTTTGGCGGCTAATGAAAAACTGTTTTTT. Together with reference TRBV2 and TRBJ1-4, the CDR3 gives the full variable domain: EPEVTQTPSHQVTQMGQEVILRCVPISNHLYFYWYRQILGQKVEFLVSFYNNEISEKSEIFDDQFSVERPDGSNFTLKIRSTKLEDSAMYFCASRPLTLAANEKLFFGSGTQLSVL.

The chain couples TRBV3-1 (or the pseudogene TRBV3-2) to TRBJ1-2; no definite D call. The CDR3 covers 12 residues. Germline V gene data show CDR1 as LGHDT and CDR2 as YNNKEL (reference sequence). V was cut by 0 bases and J by 8 bases, with 7 bases left in between. The CDR3 sequence: CASSQDHSGYTF. The CDR3 region has the DNA TGTGCCAGCAGCCAAGACCATTCCGGCTACACCTTC.

V is TRBV7-2 and J is TRBJ1-2; 9 bases are shared with TRBD1. V shed 4 bases and J 4 bases; nucleotides not matched to a gene: 7. Germline lookup yields CDR1 SGHTA and CDR2 FQGNSA. The CDR3 spans 15 residues. CDR3 protein: CASSSGTGLSYGYTF. In DNA form, the CDR3 reads TGTGCCAGCAGCTCAGGGACAGGGCTGAGCTATGGCTACACCTTC.

CDR3 sequence reads: CASSLESDGNTIYF. CDR3 nucleotide sequence: TGTGCCAGCAGCTTAGAAAGCGACGGAAACACCATATATTTT. This chain uses TRBV7-9 with TRBJ1-3; no firm D call. The CDR3 loop spans 14 amino acids. Germline V gives CDR1 SEHNR, CDR2 FQNEAQ (reference sequence). Trimming removed 1 base from V and 4 bases from J, with 8 bases in between.

The gene calls are TRBV19 and TRBJ2-2, with D unclear. The length of the CDR3 is 14 residues. V dropped 1 base and J dropped 9 bases, with 12 bases sitting between them. The germline V gene encodes CDR1 LNHDA and CDR2 SQIVND (reference sequence). CDR3 residues: CASSIVIHSRELFF. The DNA of the CDR3 is TGTGCCAGTAGTATAGTCATCCACTCTCGGGAGCTGTTTTTT.

This rearrangement joins TRBV6-2 or TRBV6-3 to TRBJ2-5; perhaps TRBD2 as D (5 bases). In germline, CDR1 is MNHEY, CDR2 SVGEGT. The CDR3 extends over 15 amino acids. Trimming cost V 0 bases and J 10 bases, with 18 bases left between them. CDR3 DNA: TGTGCCAGCAGTTACTCAGGGCTAGCAAAGTGGGACCAGTACTTC. Amino acids: CASSYSGLAKWDQYF.

Here the CDR3 DNA reads TGTGCCAGCAGTCCCTCCCCCGTATCACCCCTCCACTTT. Translation gives CASSPSPVSPLHF. The V call is TRBV12-3 or TRBV12-4, the J call TRBJ1-6; D uncertain. Trimming removed 5 bases from V and 10 bases from J, with 12 bases in between. This CDR3 comprises 13 residues.

The chain uses TRBV27 and TRBJ1-4; no firm D call. Germline loops: CDR1 MNHEY, CDR2 SMNVEV (reference sequence). The CDR3 loop spans 13 amino acids. The ends were cut back, 3 bases at V and 2 bases at J, with 4 bases in the middle. The CDR3 coding sequence is TGTGCCAGCAGTTTGGAGACTAATGAAAAACTGTTTTTT. Protein: CASSLETNEKLFF.

The gene calls are TRBV9 and TRBJ1-5; D is possibly TRBD1 (5 bases). The CDR3 covers 15 residues. Germline assignment: CDR1 SGDLS and CDR2 YYNGEE. Trimming left V 0 bases short and J 4 bases short, with 11 bases between. CDR3 nucleotides: TGTGCCAGCAGCGTAGGCGGGACGGCAAATCAGCCCCAGCATTTT. The encoded protein is CASSVGGTANQPQHF. The full variable domain, in which reference TRBV9 and TRBJ1-5 provide the parts outside the CDR3, is DSGVTQTPKHLITATGQRVTLRCSPRSGDLSVYWYQQSLDQGLQFLIQYYNGEERAKGNILERFSAQQFPDLHSELNLSSLELGDSALYFCASSVGGTANQPQHFGDGTRLSIL.

This chain uses TRBV28 with TRBJ2-2; TRBD1 agrees at 7 bases. Trimming at V came to 7 bases and at J to 5 bases, leaving 10 bases not matched to a gene. The CDR3 spans 15 residues. Looked up from germline, CDR1 is MDHEN and CDR2 is SYDVKM. The CDR3 protein is CASTRWDSQTGELFF. In DNA form, the CDR3 reads TGTGCCAGCACCCGGTGGGACAGCCAAACCGGGGAGCTGTTTTTT.

The CDR3 sequence: CSVGDDRGNYGYTF. CDR3 in DNA: TGCAGCGTCGGGGACGACAGGGGGAACTATGGCTACACCTTC. This rearrangement joins TRBV29-1 to TRBJ1-2, with 9 bases aligning to TRBD1. Germline values: CDR1 SQVTM, CDR2 ANQGSEA. The trim removed 6 bases at V and 2 bases at J, leaving 7 bases unmatched. The CDR3 extends over 14 amino acids. The variable domain in full, with the rest retrieved from reference TRBV29-1 and TRBJ1-2, is SAVISQKPSRDICQRGTSLTIQCQVDSQVTMMFWYRQQPGQSLTLIATANQGSEATYESGFVIDKFPISRPNLTFSTLTVSNMSPEDSSIYLCSVGDDRGNYGYTFGSGTRLTVV.

The V and J genes are TRBV6-1 and TRBJ1-1; possible D gene TRBD1, 5 bases. The CDR3 extends over 14 amino acids. Germline assignment: CDR1 MNHNS and CDR2 SASEGT. V lost 0 bases and J lost 4, with 9 bases in between. The CDR3, as DNA: TGTGCCAGCAGTGAAGCTCAGGGCCCCACTGAAGCTTTCTTT. Its protein is CASSEAQGPTEAFF.

The chain combines TRBV18 with TRBJ1-2, with D possibly TRBD1 on 5 matching bases. The CDR3 runs to 14 residues. Germline V lookup: CDR1 KGHSH, CDR2 LQKENI. Trimming removed 2 bases at V and 3 bases at J, with 10 bases between. The CDR3 nucleotides are TGTGCCAGCTCACCATCAGGGATGGACTATGGCTACACCTTC. Translation gives CASSPSGMDYGYTF.

The V gene is TRBV7-9, the J gene TRBJ2-5, with 8 bases lining up with TRBD2. CDR3 size: 14 residues. Germline V CDR1 and CDR2: SEHNR, FQNEAQ (reference sequence). The junction had 3 bases not matched to a gene; V was cut back by 5 bases and J by 1 base. CDR3 DNA sequence: TGTGCCAGCAGCATCGGGACTAGCCAAGAGACCCAGTACTTC. It translates to CASSIGTSQETQYF. Full variable domain (rest looked up from reference TRBV7-9 and TRBJ2-5): DTGVSQNPRHKITKRGQNVTFRCDPISEHNRLYWYRQTLGQGPEFLTYFQNEAQLEKSRLLSDRFSAERPKGSFSTLEIQRTEQGDSAMYLCASSIGTSQETQYFGPGTRLLVL.

The rearrangement links TRBV5-6 to TRBJ2-3; tentatively, D is TRBD2 (5 bases). Between the trimmed V and J ends, which lost 1 base and 5 bases, there was a span of 20 bases. Germline CDR1 SGHDT, CDR2 YYEEEE. The CDR3 has 17 amino acids. CDR3 nucleotides: TGTGCCAGCAGCTTGATGGTTTTACGGGGTTTGGAAGATACGCAGTATTTT. Protein: CASSLMVLRGLEDTQYF.

The chain links TRBV27 to TRBJ1-1; D remains unclear. CDR1 and CDR2 (germline): MNHEY, SMNVEV (reference sequence). Trimming stripped 5 bases from V and 0 bases from J, with 10 bases between. This CDR3 has 14 amino acids. The CDR3 coding sequence is TGTGCCAGCAGTCTTGGGCTCATGAACACTGAAGCTTTCTTT. This translates into CASSLGLMNTEAFF.

This chain links TRBV9 with TRBJ2-5, with 11 bases fitting TRBD2. V was pared by 0 bases and J by 4 bases, with 5 bases of the junction left unmatched. Looked up from germline, CDR1 is SGDLS and CDR2 is YYNGEE. This CDR3 is 16 amino acids long. The DNA for the CDR3 is TGTGCCAGCAGCGTAGGCCTAGCGGGGGGAGTAGAGACCCAGTACTTC. Translating it yields CASSVGLAGGVETQYF.

This clone was counted once. This chain joins TRBV6-6 and TRBJ2-1; tentatively, D is TRBD1 (6 bases). The CDR3 sequence is 15 residues long. Trimming left V 5 bases short and J 7 bases short, with 18 bases between. Per the germline V gene, CDR1 is MNHNY and CDR2 is SVGAGI (reference sequence). For the CDR3, the DNA is TGTGCCAGCAGTCACAGACAGGCGCGTGGGAATGAGCAGTTCTTC. Protein: CASSHRQARGNEQFF.

The chain combines TRBV5-1 with TRBJ2-5, with D hard to call. V was clipped by 0 bases and J by 1 base, with 13 bases between them. The CDR3 length is 16 residues. CDR1 and CDR2 (germline): SGHRS, YFSETQ. The CDR3 DNA reads as TGCGCCAGCAGCTTGGGCACATTAAAGATCCAAGAGACCCAGTACTTC. Its protein product is CASSLGTLKIQETQYF. Full variable domain (missing parts from reference TRBV5-1 and TRBJ2-5): KAGVTQTPRYLIKTRGQQVTLSCSPISGHRSVSWYQQTPGQGLQFLFEYFSETQRNKGNFPGRFSGRQFSNSRSEMNVSTLELGDSALYLCASSLGTLKIQETQYFGPGTRLLVL.

The V and J genes are TRBV5-4 and TRBJ1-6; a weak D match, TRBD1 (5 bases). The CDR3 spans 16 residues. Trimming cost V 1 base and J 3 bases, with 11 bases left between them. Germline assignment: CDR1 SGHNT and CDR2 YYREEE (reference sequence). CDR3 residues: CASSLSGHIYNSPLHF. The DNA of the CDR3 is TGTGCCAGCAGCTTGTCCGGACACATCTATAATTCACCCCTCCACTTT.